A single T cell receptor (beta chain) is shown here with its context. These data belong to a study of technical replicates of blood from several donors. Measured with immunoSEQ multiplex PCR; TCRdb has only the in-frame clones, and not every one. The data hold about 97,000 clones, with nearly 96% observed a single time. Germline V gene data show CDR1 as SEHNR and CDR2 as FQNEAQ (reference sequence). The CDR3 runs 14 residues. Between the trimmed V and J ends, which lost 5 bases and 0 bases, there was a span of 5 bases. This clonotype originated in a human donor in good health. The chain recombines TRBV7-9 with TRBJ2-6; D is uncertain. Sequencing was performed on T cells isolated from PBMCs. As DNA, the CDR3 is TGTGCCAGCAGCACATTCTCTGGGGCCAACGTCCTGACTTTC. Translating gives CASSTFSGANVLTF.